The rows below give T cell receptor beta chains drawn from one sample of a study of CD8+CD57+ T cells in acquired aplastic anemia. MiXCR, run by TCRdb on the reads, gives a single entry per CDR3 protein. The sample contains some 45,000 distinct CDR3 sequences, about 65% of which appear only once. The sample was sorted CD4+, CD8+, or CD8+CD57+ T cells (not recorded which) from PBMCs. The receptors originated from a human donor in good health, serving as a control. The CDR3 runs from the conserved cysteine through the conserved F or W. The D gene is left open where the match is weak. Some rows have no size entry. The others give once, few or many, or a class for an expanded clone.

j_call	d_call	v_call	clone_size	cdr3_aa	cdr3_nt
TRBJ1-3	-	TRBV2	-	CASSQTASGNTMYF	TGTGCCAGCAGCCAGACAGCCTCTGGAAACACCATGTATTTT
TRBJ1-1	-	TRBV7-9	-	CASSEDSPEAFF	TGTGCCAGCAGCGAGGACAGCCCTGAAGCTTTCTTT
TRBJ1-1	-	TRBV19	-	CASTGDVLNTEAFF	TGTGCCAGTACGGGCGACGTACTGAACACTGAAGCTTTCTTT
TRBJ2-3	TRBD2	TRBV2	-	CASSEAGGTDTQYF	TGTGCCAGCAGCGAGGCGGGGGGCACAGATACGCAGTATTTT
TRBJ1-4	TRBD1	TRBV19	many	CASRTGLDEKLFF	TGTGCCAGTAGGACAGGGCTCGATGAAAAACTGTTTTTT
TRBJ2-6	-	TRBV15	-	CATSRSRLTNVLTF	TGTGCCACCAGCAGATCAAGGCTTACCAACGTCCTGACTTTC
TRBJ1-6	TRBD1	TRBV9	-	CASGGAGTAHSPLHF	TGTGCCAGCGGCGGAGCGGGGACAGCACATTCACCCCTCCACTTT
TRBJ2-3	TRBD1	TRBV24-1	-	CATSPRDRGMNTQYF	TGTGCCACCAGTCCCCGGGACAGGGGTATGAATACGCAGTATTTT
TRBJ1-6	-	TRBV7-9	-	CASSFINSPLHF	TGTGCCAGCAGCTTCATCAATTCACCCCTCCACTTT
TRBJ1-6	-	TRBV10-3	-	CAISESGFGSPLHF	TGTGCCATCAGTGAGTCAGGGTTCGGTTCACCCCTCCACTTT
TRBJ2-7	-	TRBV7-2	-	CASSGWTDGGQYF	TGTGCCAGCAGCGGCTGGACGGATGGGGGGCAGTACTTC
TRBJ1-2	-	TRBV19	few	CASSIGNSAGYTF	TGTGCCAGTAGTATAGGTAACTCCGCCGGCTACACCTTC
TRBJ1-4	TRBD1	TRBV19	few	CVSSIFHRGAANEKLFF	TGTGTCAGTAGTATATTCCACAGGGGGGCAGCTAATGAAAAACTGTTTTTT
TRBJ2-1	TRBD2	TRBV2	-	CASSEGPHSGGPVYNEQFF	TGTGCCAGCAGTGAGGGGCCTCATAGCGGGGGGCCGGTATACAATGAGCAGTTCTTC
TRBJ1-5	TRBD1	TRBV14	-	CASGQMRRVKTGGGNQPQHF	TGTGCCAGCGGCCAAATGAGGAGGGTGAAGACAGGGGGCGGCAATCAGCCCCAGCATTTT
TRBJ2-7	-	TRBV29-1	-	CSVLIGRLSYEQYF	TGCAGCGTTCTTATAGGCAGACTCTCCTACGAGCAGTACTTC
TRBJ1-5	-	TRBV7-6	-	CASSRDTVNQPQHF	TGTGCCAGCAGCCGGGACACAGTAAATCAGCCCCAGCATTTT
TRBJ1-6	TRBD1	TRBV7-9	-	CASSYGTDNSPLHF	TGTGCCAGCAGCTACGGGACAGATAATTCACCCCTCCACTTT
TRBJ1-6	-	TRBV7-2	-	CASSRTGNSPLHF	TGTGCCAGCAGCCGGACGGGTAATTCACCCCTCCACTTT
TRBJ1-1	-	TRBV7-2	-	CASSHGGDAFF	TGTGCCAGCAGTCATGGGGGGGACGCTTTCTTT
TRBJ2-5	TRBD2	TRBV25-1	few	CASSEYKGLAGTSYQETQYF	TGTGCCAGCAGTGAATATAAAGGACTAGCGGGTACCTCGTACCAAGAGACCCAGTACTTC
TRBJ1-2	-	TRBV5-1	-	CASSRFQDYGYTF	TGCGCCAGCAGCCGATTTCAGGACTATGGCTACACCTTC
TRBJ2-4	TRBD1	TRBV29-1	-	CSARDRGNIQYF	TGCAGCGCCCGGGACAGGGGGAACATTCAGTACTTC
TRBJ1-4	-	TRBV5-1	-	CASSLSRGGEKLFF	TGCGCCAGCAGCTTGAGCAGGGGTGGAGAAAAACTGTTTTTT
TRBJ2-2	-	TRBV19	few	CASSGGDAGELFF	TGTGCCAGTAGTGGCGGGGACGCCGGGGAGCTGTTTTTT
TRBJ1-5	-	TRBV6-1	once	CASSDGSDQPQRF	TGTGCCAGCAGTGATGGGTCCGATCAGCCCCAGCGTTTT
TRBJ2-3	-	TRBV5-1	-	CASRTSTDTQYF	TGCGCCAGCAGAACTAGCACAGATACGCAGTATTTT
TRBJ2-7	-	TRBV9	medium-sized	CASSVGSGARDEQYF	TGTGCCAGCAGCGTAGGATCCGGGGCGAGGGACGAGCAGTACTTC
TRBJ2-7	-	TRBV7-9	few	CASGRGGYEQYF	TGTGCCAGCGGCCGGGGCGGGTACGAGCAGTACTTC
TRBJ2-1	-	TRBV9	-	CASSVRPERTNNEQFF	TGTGCCAGCAGCGTACGCCCCGAGAGGACGAACAATGAGCAGTTCTTC
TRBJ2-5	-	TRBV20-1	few	CSASARLGTQYF	TGCAGTGCTAGTGCCCGTTTGGGGACCCAGTACTTC
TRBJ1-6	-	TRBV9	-	CASSVAAAHYNSPLHF	TGTGCCAGCAGCGTAGCGGCAGCACATTATAATTCACCCCTCCACTTT
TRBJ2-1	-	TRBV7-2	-	CASSLDTPNEQFF	TGTGCCAGCAGCTTAGATACCCCCAATGAGCAGTTCTTC
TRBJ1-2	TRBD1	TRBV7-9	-	CASSTRTGGNGYTF	TGTGCCAGCAGCACGAGGACAGGGGGAAATGGCTACACCTTC
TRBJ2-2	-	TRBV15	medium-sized	CATSRGGAGELFF	TGTGCCACCAGCAGAGGGGGCGCCGGGGAGCTGTTTTTT
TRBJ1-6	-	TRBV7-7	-	CASSLGGHTSPLHF	TGTGCTAGCAGCTTAGGAGGACATACTTCACCCCTCCACTTT
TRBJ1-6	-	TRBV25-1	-	CASTARAGYNSPPHF	TGTGCCAGCACGGCCAGGGCGGGGTATAATTCACCCCCCCACTTT
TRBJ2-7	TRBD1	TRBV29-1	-	CSVVEDRIPYEQYF	TGCAGCGTTGTCGAGGACAGGATCCCCTACGAGCAGTACTTC
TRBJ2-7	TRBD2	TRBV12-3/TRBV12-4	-	CASSLQLAGGGYEQYF	TGTGCCAGCAGTCTCCAACTAGCGGGGGGCGGGTACGAGCAGTACTTC
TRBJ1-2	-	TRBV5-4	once	CASSLVDWGYTF	TGTGCCAGCAGCTTGGTGGACTGGGGCTACACCTTC
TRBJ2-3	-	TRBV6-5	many	CASSFGGSTDTQYF	TGTGCCAGCAGTTTTGGGGGATCCACAGATACGCAGTATTTT
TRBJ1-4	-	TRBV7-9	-	CASSLYHNEKLFF	TGTGCTAGCAGCTTGTACCACAATGAAAAACTGTTTTTT
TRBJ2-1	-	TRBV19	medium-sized	CASSMTPYNEQFF	TGTGCCAGTAGTATGACTCCTTACAATGAGCAGTTCTTC
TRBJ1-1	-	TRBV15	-	CATGIRRDTPEAFF	TGTGCCACCGGCATCCGCCGGGACACACCTGAAGCTTTCTTT
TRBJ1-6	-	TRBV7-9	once	CASSFKGDNSPLHF	TGTGCCAGCAGCTTCAAGGGGGATAATTCACCCCTCCACTTT
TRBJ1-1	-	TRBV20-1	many	CSARDRAHHSAATEAFF	TGCAGTGCTAGAGATAGGGCCCACCACAGCGCAGCCACTGAAGCTTTCTTT